Below, 23 T cell receptor beta chains from the same sample are listed, as sequenced in a study of T cell repertoires in cytomegalovirus infection. MiXCR, applied by TCRdb to the reads, yields one record per CDR3 protein. The data contain fewer than 350,000 distinct CDR3 sequences, 15% to 20% of them seen just once; the ten biggest clones take up around 11%. The sequencing sample was made of PBMCs. The receptors stem from a human donor in good health (CMV status not recorded). Some clones in this sample may be carry-over from other donors' samples.

This clonotype occurred a few times. The chain combines TRBV4-1 with TRBJ1-2; tentative D call: TRBD1 (6 bases). The CDR3 is 15 residues long. CDR1 and CDR2 from the germline V gene are MGHRA and YSYEKL. With 4 bases removed from V and 7 bases from J, the gap between germline ends came to 19 bases. Written as DNA, the CDR3 is TGCGCCAGCAGCCCCCTGGAATCTGACAGGCGTGGCTACACCTTC. Translation gives CASSPLESDRRGYTF.

Concerning this clonotype itself: This sequence may be a read error, since a much larger clone differs from it by one base. The chain joins TRBV12-3 or TRBV12-4 to TRBJ1-3, with TRBD1 matching over 7 bases. The CDR3 extends over 15 amino acids. This CDR3 reads CASSPGQSSGNTIHF. Written as DNA, the CDR3 is TGTGCCAGCAGCCCGGGACAGAGCTCTGGAAACACCATACATTTT.

There are a few counts of this clonotype. This rearrangement joins TRBV18 to TRBJ1-1; D not resolved. Trimming pared 2 bases from V and 6 bases from J, leaving 16 bases between. The CDR3 extends over 15 amino acids. Germline V gene sequence: CDR1 KGHSH, CDR2 LQKENI. DNA for the CDR3: TGTGCCAGCTCACCAGGAGAGGTGCTTGAGGCTGAAGCTTTCTTT. Translated, it gives CASSPGEVLEAEAFF.

The chain couples TRBV12-3 or TRBV12-4 to TRBJ2-1; 9 nucleotides line up with TRBD2. This CDR3 contains 15 residues. V was pared by 2 bases and J by 8 bases, with 7 bases of the junction left unmatched. The CDR3 DNA sequence: TGTGCCAGCAGTTTAATTGGTGGCGGGGGGGATGAGCAGTTCTTC. Translation gives CASSLIGGGGDEQFF.

J is TRBJ1-1 and V is TRBV11-2; 9 positions agree with TRBD1. CDR3 length: 17 amino acids. Germline loops: CDR1 SGHAT, CDR2 FQNNGV. After removal of 5 bases from V and 7 bases from J, the junction contained 17 bases not matched to a gene. The CDR3 protein is CASSPPRPRTGVIEAFF. CDR3 coding DNA: TGTGCCAGCAGCCCGCCCCGACCCCGGACAGGGGTTATTGAAGCTTTCTTT.

The V and J genes are TRBV12-3 or TRBV12-4 and TRBJ1-2, with 7 bases aligning to TRBD1. The CDR3 has 13 amino acids. V was clipped by 5 bases and J by 4 bases; unmatched bases: 4. CDR3 nucleotides: TGTGCCAGCAGTCGGGACAGTCTCTATGGCTACACCTTC. This translates into CASSRDSLYGYTF.

This clonotype was recorded many times. The genes are TRBV10-3 and TRBJ2-5, with 7 bases aligning to TRBD2. Germline trimming cut 4 bases from V and 2 bases from J; bases unmatched to any gene: 7. The CDR3 length is 15 residues. Germline loops: CDR1 ENHRY, CDR2 SYGVKD. In DNA, the CDR3 is TGTGCCATCAGTGGTACAGCGGGATATCAAGAGACCCAGTACTTC. This sequence encodes CAISGTAGYQETQYF.

V usage is TRBV2 and J usage is TRBJ2-7; no definite D call. The V and J ends lost 6 bases and 7 bases respectively, with 22 bases between them. The germline V gene has CDR1 SNHLY and CDR2 FYNNEI. There are 15 residues in the CDR3. The CDR3 nucleotides are TGTGCCAGCAGCTTCCGGGCCCTTACGCCGGTGGAGCAGTACTTC. Translating it yields CASSFRALTPVEQYF.

This clonotype has a count of ten or more. The CDR3 nucleotides are TGTGCCAGCAGCTTAGTGGGACAGGCTAGCACAGATACGCAGTATTTT. Encoded protein: CASSLVGQASTDTQYF. The V gene is TRBV7-2, the J gene TRBJ2-3; TRBD1 agrees at 8 bases. V was pared by 1 base and J by 0 bases, with 3 bases of the junction left unmatched. Germline V gives CDR1 SGHTA, CDR2 FQGNSA. The CDR3 is 16 amino acids.

With respect to this clonotype: A much larger clone lies one base from this, so it may be a read error. The chain joins TRBV7-3 to TRBJ2-3; tentatively, D is TRBD2 (5 bases). The germline gives CDR1 SGHTA, CDR2 FQGTGA. The CDR3 runs to 14 residues. V was trimmed by 2 bases and J by 2 bases, leaving 8 bases between them. In DNA form, the CDR3 reads TGTGCCAGCAGCTTAGGAGCGGCCACAGATACGCAGTATTTT. Amino acids: CASSLGAATDTQYF. Full variable domain (rest looked up from reference TRBV7-3 and TRBJ2-3): GAGVSQTPSNKVTEKGKYVELRCDPISGHTALYWYRQSLGQGPEFLIYFQGTGAADDSGLPNDRFFAVRPEGSVSTLKIQRTERGDSAVYLCASSLGAATDTQYFGPGTRLTVL.

This clonotype occurred a few times. The chain is built from TRBV15 and TRBJ1-4; D possibly corresponds to TRBD1 (6 bases). CDR3 size: 14 residues. Trimming cost V 7 bases and J 3 bases, with 12 bases left between them. Germline V gene data show CDR1 as LNHNV and CDR2 as YYDKDF (reference sequence). The CDR3 sequence: CATKGQSANEKLFF. CDR3 nucleotides: TGTGCCACCAAAGGACAGTCGGCTAATGAAAAACTGTTTTTT.

CDR3 DNA sequence: TGTGCCAGCAGCCGCGGGACTAGCGGGGGGAGATCGGAGACCCAGTACTTC. It yields the protein CASSRGTSGGRSETQYF. The chain joins TRBV5-6 to TRBJ2-5, with 15 bases lining up with TRBD2. In germline, CDR1 is SGHDT, CDR2 YYEEEE. The trim removed 4 bases at V and 5 bases at J, leaving 9 bases unmatched. This CDR3 comprises 17 residues.

CDR3 loop: CASSPSGQLTDTQYF. The DNA for the CDR3 is TGTGCCAGCTCACCGTCGGGACAATTGACAGATACGCAGTATTTT. This sequence joins TRBV18 and TRBJ2-3, with a tentative D call TRBD1 (6 bases). In germline, CDR1 is KGHSH, CDR2 LQKENI. Trimming cost V 3 bases and J 3 bases, with 13 bases left between them. The CDR3 sequence is 15 residues long.

This clonotype was seen a few times. The chain uses TRBV6-6 and TRBJ1-2, with 8 bases identical to TRBD1. The ends lost 0 bases at V and 4 bases at J; junction bases unmatched: 1. This CDR3 is 14 amino acids long. Germline CDR1 MNHNY, CDR2 SVGAGI (reference sequence). For the CDR3, the DNA is TGTGCCAGCAGTTACTCTGACAGGGGCTATGGCTACACCTTC. It codes for CASSYSDRGYGYTF.

As regards this clonotype: Relative to the germline gene, one junction end is altered; a read error may explain this. The chain combines TRBV14 with TRBJ2-3; D remains ambiguous. The germline gives CDR1 SGHDN, CDR2 FVKESK. The CDR3 has 12 residues. CDR3 in amino acids: CASSEEADTQYF. DNA of the CDR3: TGTGCCAGCAGCGAAGAAGCTGATACGCAGTATTTT.

This clonotype has more than one count but fewer than ten. The chain employs TRBV6-6 and TRBJ2-7; 11 nucleotides align to TRBD1. The CDR3 consists of 15 residues. Trimming took 6 bases from V and 2 from J; bases not matched to a gene: 6. Germline lookup yields CDR1 MNHNY and CDR2 SVGAGI (reference sequence). CDR3 bases: TGTGCCAGCAGCAATCAGGGACAGGGGGCCTACGAGCAGTACTTC. As protein: CASSNQGQGAYEQYF.

V gene TRBV19 combines with J gene TRBJ2-2; D is perhaps TRBD1 (5 bases). The V gene's germline CDR1 is LNHDA and CDR2 SQIVND (reference sequence). CDR3 length: 15 amino acids. The V and J ends lost 1 base and 0 bases respectively, with 6 bases between them. Here the CDR3 DNA reads TGTGCCAGTAGTATAGGGACACCGAACACCGGGGAGCTGTTTTTT. This translates into CASSIGTPNTGELFF.

The chain joins TRBV6-6 to TRBJ2-3; 13 bases align to TRBD2. The CDR3 runs 17 residues. Unmatched junction bases numbered 1, after V lost 0 bases and J lost 1 base. Germline V gene data show CDR1 as MNHNY and CDR2 as SVGAGI (reference sequence). CDR3 sequence: CASSYSGLAGGTDTQYF. As DNA, the CDR3 is TGTGCCAGCAGTTACTCCGGACTAGCGGGGGGCACAGATACGCAGTATTTT.

This clonotype was picked up a small number of times. The rearrangement joins TRBV12-3 or TRBV12-4 to TRBJ2-7; D uncertain. The CDR3 extends over 12 amino acids. V lost 5 bases and J 5 bases, leaving 10 bases between the germline ends. CDR3 DNA sequence: TGTGCCAGCAGTCGTGGGGATCACGAGCAGTACTTC. Translated: CASSRGDHEQYF.

This clonotype turned up a few times. This chain links TRBV20-1 with TRBJ2-3; 16 nucleotides line up with TRBD2. The trim removed 3 bases at V and 1 base at J, leaving 7 bases unmatched. Germline values: CDR1 DFQATT, CDR2 SNEGSKA (reference sequence). The CDR3 spans 18 residues. The CDR3 reads CSASPGLAGGGGTDTQYF. DNA for the CDR3: TGCAGTGCTAGCCCGGGACTAGCGGGGGGGGGAGGCACAGATACGCAGTATTTT.

The chain carries TRBV2 and TRBJ2-1, with D possibly TRBD2 on 7 matching bases. The CDR3 loop spans 15 amino acids. CDR1 is SNHLY and CDR2 is FYNNEI in the germline V gene. The V and J ends lost 8 bases and 8 bases respectively, with 22 bases between them. The CDR3 spells CASVRTSGGAYEQFF. The CDR3 bases are TGTGCCAGCGTACGGACTAGTGGGGGGGCCTATGAGCAGTTCTTC.

This clonotype was seen many times. The rearrangement joins TRBV7-9 to TRBJ2-1; 13 positions agree with TRBD2. CDR3 size: 18 residues. After removal of 4 bases from V and 3 bases from J, the junction contained 9 bases not matched to a gene. CDR1 SEHNR and CDR2 FQNEAQ come from the germline V gene (reference sequence). CDR3 sequence reads: CASSSGLAGMPNYNEQFF. CDR3 sequence (DNA): TGTGCCAGCAGCTCGGGACTAGCGGGGATGCCGAACTACAATGAGCAGTTCTTC.

The gene calls are TRBV5-4 and TRBJ1-2, with no clear D. CDR3 length: 14 amino acids. Trimming took 2 bases from V and 7 from J, leaving 15 bases between them. Looked up from germline, CDR1 is SGHNT and CDR2 is YYREEE (reference sequence). The CDR3 nucleotides read TGTGCCAGCAGCTTCAGATCGGGGTCCGTTGGCTACACCTTC. This codes for CASSFRSGSVGYTF.